A selection of T cell receptor beta chains follows, all from one sample in a study of cytomegalovirus exposure and HLA in healthy donors. Assay used: immunoSEQ multiplex PCR; TCRdb lists only in-frame clones, some missing. This repertoire shows around 200,000 clones, nearly 80% found once; its top ten account for less than 2%. Sequenced: PBMCs. These receptors were taken from a male donor in good health and CMV-seronegative. Each CDR3 is given with its conserved first and last residue. The D gene is left open where the match is weak. Clone size is shown for a subset of rows, as once, few, many or a class of expanded clone.

clone_size	v_call	j_call	d_call	cdr3_nt	cdr3_aa
.	TRBV30	TRBJ2-4	TRBD1	TGTGCCTGGAGCAAGACAGGGACCAAAAACATTCAGTACTTC	CAWSKTGTKNIQYF
.	TRBV11-2	TRBJ2-5	.	TGTGCCAGCAGCTTCGGACTCCAAGAGACCCAGTACTTC	CASSFGLQETQYF
few	TRBV25-1	TRBJ1-3	.	TGTGCCAGCAGCCGTTTTGCAGGGTCTGGAAACACCATATATTTT	CASSRFAGSGNTIYF
once	TRBV27	TRBJ2-3	TRBD1	TGTGCCAGCAGTTCGGACAGGGGGCGAACAGATACGCAGTATTTT	CASSSDRGRTDTQYF
.	TRBV27	TRBJ1-5	.	TGTGCCAGCAGAGTGGGGACTAATCAGCCCCAGCATTTT	CASRVGTNQPQHF
.	TRBV19	TRBJ1-1	.	TGTGCCAGTAGTAGCCCCGGGCGGGCGAACACTGAAGCTTTCTTT	CASSSPGRANTEAFF
once	TRBV11-2	TRBJ2-7	.	TGTGCCAGCAGCCCGGACAGTTTATACGAGCAGTACTTC	CASSPDSLYEQYF
.	TRBV6-1	TRBJ1-1	.	TGTGCCAGCAGCCCCCCGCGGTGGAACACTGAAGCTTTCTTT	CASSPPRWNTEAFF
once	TRBV9	TRBJ2-1	TRBD2	TGTGCCAGCAGCGTAGGAAACGGGAGGAGGGCGGAGAATGAGCAGTTCTTC	CASSVGNGRRAENEQFF
once	TRBV21-1	TRBJ1-5	.	TGTGCCAGCGGGACAGGGGGCCTAGATACAAATCAGCCCCAGCATTTT	CASGTGGLDTNQPQHF